These 26 T cell receptor beta chains originate from one sample sequenced in a study of beta chain features in type 1 diabetes. Study findings and constraints: Patients with Type 1 diabetes showed moderately but significantly shorter TCRB CDR3s in all four CD4+ subsets.

For these TCRs, the target antigens are not known. The study reverse transcribed the entire isolated RNA, so it sequenced expressed TCRB transcripts. Only in-frame clones appear in the TCRdb table, and some are missing; sequencing was by immunoSEQ multiplex PCR. The table lists 550,000 to 850,000 clones, roughly 12% of them singletons. The sample was naive CD4+ T cells from blood. The source is a man younger than 35 with type 1 diabetes.

This chain connects TRBV2 to TRBJ2-3; D is possibly TRBD2 (6 bases). The CDR3 covers 13 residues. From germline, CDR1 is SNHLY and CDR2 FYNNEI. V lost 7 bases and J lost 1, with 9 bases in between. Written as DNA, the CDR3 is TGTGCCAGCAATGGCGGGGGCACAGATACGCAGTATTTT. Encoded protein: CASNGGGTDTQYF.

DNA of the CDR3: TGTGCCAGCTCACCGCCGCATGTCAACTATGGCTACACCTTC. Translating gives CASSPPHVNYGYTF. The chain recombines TRBV18 with TRBJ1-2; D remains unclear. Trimming stripped 3 bases from V and 2 bases from J, with 10 bases between. There are 14 residues in the CDR3. Germline lookup yields CDR1 KGHSH and CDR2 LQKENI.

For this clone: At one end, the junction sequence differs from germline, possibly due to a read error. The chain links TRBV2 to TRBJ1-1; D not resolved. Germline V gives CDR1 SNHLY, CDR2 FYNNEI. CDR3 length equals 15 residues. DNA for the CDR3: TGTGCCAGCAGCGAAGAGGGCATCATGAACACTGAAGCTTTCTTT. Translation: CASSEEGIMNTEAFF.

This clone came up a few times. The chain recombines TRBV30 with TRBJ1-5; D uncertain. Germline-derived CDR1 and CDR2 are GTSNPN and SVGIG (reference sequence). The V and J ends lost 2 bases and 4 bases respectively, with 9 bases between them. The CDR3 covers 13 residues. CDR3 protein: CAWSLPVNQPQHF. CDR3 coding DNA: TGTGCCTGGAGTTTACCGGTAAATCAGCCCCAGCATTTT.

This clone showed up just a few times. The V and J genes are TRBV27 and TRBJ2-7; 7 nucleotides line up with TRBD1. V lost 6 bases to trimming and J lost 1 base; unmatched junction nucleotides: 9. The germline gives CDR1 MNHEY, CDR2 SMNVEV (reference sequence). The CDR3 covers 15 residues. As DNA, the CDR3 is TGTGCCAGCAGCAACAGGGGAGCCCCTTCCTACGAGCAGTACTTC. Amino acid sequence: CASSNRGAPSYEQYF.

This clone was observed a few times. The rearrangement links TRBV6-5 to TRBJ2-1; 12 bases agree with TRBD2. V lost 2 bases to trimming and J lost 5 bases; unmatched junction nucleotides: 4. Germline V gene data show CDR1 as MNHEY and CDR2 as SVGAGI. The CDR3 consists of 16 residues. The DNA for the CDR3 is TGTGCCAGCAGTTACGCTGGACTAGCGGGGAACAATGAGCAGTTCTTC. Residues: CASSYAGLAGNNEQFF.

The CDR3 is CATSRRRYSVGANSETQYF. For the CDR3, the DNA is TGTGCCACCAGCAGGAGGCGTTATTCGGTGGGGGCCAACTCAGAGACCCAGTACTTC. The chain recombines TRBV15 with TRBJ2-5, with D possibly matching TRBD1 (6 bases). The CDR3 runs to 19 residues. Germline V gene sequence: CDR1 LNHNV, CDR2 YYDKDF (reference sequence). The V end lost 3 bases, the J end lost 4 bases, and 27 bases lay between the germline ends.

The J gene is TRBJ2-3, the V gene TRBV11-2, with D possibly TRBD2 on 6 matching bases. Between the trimmed V and J ends, which lost 4 bases and 2 bases, there was a span of 10 bases. Per germline, CDR1 SGHAT and CDR2 FQNNGV. The CDR3 sequence is 14 residues long. CDR3 sequence: CASSSGLTTDTQYF. CDR3 sequence (DNA): TGTGCCAGCAGCTCGGGACTCACCACAGATACGCAGTATTTT.

This clone was counted only a few times. This chain uses TRBV28 with TRBJ1-2; unclear D gene. The CDR3 spans 12 residues. Per the germline V gene, CDR1 is MDHEN and CDR2 is SYDVKM. V lost 7 bases, J lost 7 bases, and 13 bases lay in between. CDR3: CASNENLIGYTF. In DNA form, the CDR3 reads TGTGCCAGCAATGAAAACTTAATTGGCTACACCTTC.

The genes are TRBV14 and TRBJ2-7; weak D call: TRBD1 (6 bases). The CDR3 length is 13 residues. Deletions cut 5 bases from V and 4 bases from J, with 12 bases between. CDR1 and CDR2 from the germline V gene are SGHDN and FVKESK. The DNA for the CDR3 is TGTGCCAGCAGCAATCTCCAGGGGTACGAGCAGTACTTC. Its translation: CASSNLQGYEQYF. Together with reference TRBV14 and TRBJ2-7, the CDR3 gives the full variable domain: EAGVTQFPSHSVIEKGQTVTLRCDPISGHDNLYWYRRVMGKEIKFLLHFVKESKQDESGMPNNRFLAERTGGTYSTLKVQPAELEDSGVYFCASSNLQGYEQYFGPGTRLTVT.

This clone was counted between two and nine times. This sequence joins TRBV19 and TRBJ2-5; TRBD1 matches 11 bases. Trimming cost V 3 bases and J 5 bases; bases outside gene matches: 5. CDR3 length equals 15 residues. Germline CDR1 LNHDA, CDR2 SQIVND (reference sequence). CDR3 sequence reads: CASSIMGQGGETQYF. The CDR3 DNA follows: TGTGCCAGTAGTATTATGGGACAGGGGGGTGAGACCCAGTACTTC. Complete variable domain (other parts from reference TRBV19 and TRBJ2-5): DGGITQSPKYLFRKEGQNVTLSCEQNLNHDAMYWYRQDPGQGLRLIYYSQIVNDFQKGDIAEGYSVSREKKESFPLTVTSAQKNPTAFYLCASSIMGQGGETQYFGPGTRLLVL.

This rearrangement joins TRBV23-1 to TRBJ1-5, with D perhaps TRBD1 (5 bases). TRBV23-1 is marked as an open reading frame, function uncertain. V gave up 6 bases and J gave up 3 bases, with 18 bases separating them. The length of the CDR3 is 16 residues. CDR3 sequence (DNA): TGCGCCAGCAGACCCGCGGGGGGAGGGCCCAATCAGCCCCAGCATTTT. Its translation is CASRPAGGGPNQPQHF.

This clone has just a few counts. The gene calls are TRBV19 and TRBJ2-1; D is unresolved. Germline V gives CDR1 LNHDA, CDR2 SQIVND (reference sequence). The length of the CDR3 is 14 residues. V shed 4 bases and J shed 3 bases, with 10 bases lying between them. The CDR3 DNA reads as TGTGCCAGTAGTACGAGCGCCCTCTACAATGAGCAGTTCTTC. Translating it yields CASSTSALYNEQFF.

This clone has just a few counts. J is TRBJ2-6 and V is TRBV5-1; D possibly uses TRBD1 or TRBD2 (7 bases each). The germline V and J ends were trimmed by 4 bases and 0 bases, with 17 bases remaining between them. Looked up from germline, CDR1 is SGHRS and CDR2 is YFSETQ. The CDR3 runs 18 residues. The CDR3 nucleotides read TGCGCCAGCAGCACCTCGACAGGGACTACCTCTGGGGCCAACGTCCTGACTTTC. This gives the protein CASSTSTGTTSGANVLTF.

J is TRBJ2-3 and V is TRBV5-5; D may be TRBD1 (5 bases). This CDR3 has 15 amino acids. Germline values: CDR1 SGHKS, CDR2 YYEKEE (reference sequence). V lost 0 bases and J lost 4, with 12 bases in between. CDR3 bases: TGTGCCAGCAGCTTGGGGACAACGGGTGCAGATACGCAGTATTTT. This codes for CASSLGTTGADTQYF. The variable domain in full, completed from reference TRBV5-5 and TRBJ2-3, reads DAGVTQSPTHLIKTRGQQVTLRCSPISGHKSVSWYQQVLGQGPQFIFQYYEKEERGRGNFPDRFSARQFPNYSSELNVNALLLGDSALYLCASSLGTTGADTQYFGPGTRLTVL.

This clone was picked up a small number of times. The chain carries TRBV5-1 and TRBJ1-6, with D possibly matching TRBD1 (5 bases). V lost 4 bases, J lost 10 bases, and 18 bases lay in between. Germline V gene lookup returns CDR1 SGHRS and CDR2 YFSETQ. The CDR3 has 15 residues. The chain's CDR3 is CASSDGTDHASPLHF. CDR3 nucleotides: TGCGCCAGCAGCGACGGGACCGACCATGCCTCACCCCTCCACTTT.

There are a few counts of this clone. This sequence joins TRBV25-1 and TRBJ2-1; TRBD2 matches at 8 bases. The J segment lost 8 bases and the V segment lost 0 bases, leaving 9 bases of the junction unmatched. The germline V gene encodes CDR1 MGHDK and CDR2 SYGVNS. This CDR3 is 16 amino acids long. The CDR3 coding sequence is TGTGCCAGCAGTGAATATAAGGGCGGGGGGCAGGATGAGCAGTTCTTC. Translating it yields CASSEYKGGGQDEQFF. Full variable domain (rest looked up from reference TRBV25-1 and TRBJ2-1): EADIYQTPRYLVIGTGKKITLECSQTMGHDKMYWYQQDPGMELHLIHYSYGVNSTEKGDLSSESTVSRIRTEHFPLTLESARPSHTSQYLCASSEYKGGGQDEQFFGPGTRLTVL.

This clone was detected a few times. The chain recombines TRBV4-2 with TRBJ2-3; 10 positions agree with TRBD2. The V and J ends lost 0 bases and 1 base, in that order; junction bases with no gene match: 10. The CDR3 runs to 19 residues. The V gene's germline CDR1 is LGHNA and CDR2 YNFKEQ. Here the CDR3 reads CASSQDHLNGLAGTDTQYF. The CDR3 region has the DNA TGTGCCAGCAGCCAAGATCACCTCAACGGACTAGCGGGCACAGATACGCAGTATTTT.

The V gene is TRBV2, the J gene TRBJ1-1, with D tentatively TRBD1 (5 bases). V lost 5 bases and J 2 bases, leaving 12 bases between the germline ends. The CDR3 spans 14 residues. Germline values: CDR1 SNHLY, CDR2 FYNNEI. As DNA, the CDR3 is TGTGCCAGCAGTTTTAGCGGGGGAAACACTGAAGCTTTCTTT. Amino acids: CASSFSGGNTEAFF.

A few counts support this clone. The chain is built from TRBV30 and TRBJ2-7; D assignment may be TRBD1 or TRBD2 (6 bases each). V lost 8 bases and J 5 bases, leaving 16 bases between the germline ends. The CDR3 has 12 amino acids. CDR1 is GTSNPN, CDR2 SVGIG, per germline (reference sequence). The CDR3 here is CAVTAGGHEQYF. The CDR3 nucleotides are TGTGCCGTGACAGCCGGGGGCCACGAGCAGTACTTC.

The chain joins TRBV7-6 to TRBJ2-7; possible D gene TRBD1, 6 bases. V was pared by 4 bases and J by 3 bases, with 10 bases between. This CDR3 comprises 13 residues. Germline-derived CDR1 and CDR2 are SGHVS and FNYEAQ. CDR3 nucleotide sequence: TGTGCCAGCAGCTCGGACAGATTCTACGAGCAGTACTTC. Its protein is CASSSDRFYEQYF.

This clone occurred a few times. The gene calls are TRBV7-9 and TRBJ1-2; maybe TRBD1 (6 bases). The CDR3 is made up of 13 amino acids. Per germline, CDR1 SEHNR and CDR2 FQNEAQ (reference sequence). V lost 5 bases to trimming and J lost 9 bases, with 16 bases between them. For the CDR3, the DNA is TGTGCCAGCAGCCCGGACAGTGGGGGTAGCTACACCTTC. Translating gives CASSPDSGGSYTF.

This rearrangement joins TRBV5-1 to TRBJ2-7, with 12 positions matching TRBD2. V lost 3 bases, J lost 6 bases, and 7 bases stayed unmatched. The CDR3 is made up of 15 amino acids. The germline CDR1 and CDR2 sequences are SGHRS and YFSETQ. Here the CDR3 reads CASSSLAGGPGEQYF. The CDR3 bases are TGCGCCAGCAGCTCCCTAGCGGGGGGGCCTGGCGAGCAGTACTTC.

This clone was seen a handful of times. J is TRBJ2-2 and V is TRBV7-9; the D gene is possibly TRBD2 (5 bases). The germline CDR1 and CDR2 sequences are SEHNR and FQNEAQ (reference sequence). CDR3 length: 17 amino acids. Trimming took 3 bases from V and 3 from J, leaving 17 bases between them. The CDR3 DNA sequence: TGTGCCAGCAGCTTGTACGCCGGAGGTTGGGACACCGGGGAGCTGTTTTTT. Protein sequence: CASSLYAGGWDTGELFF.

The gene calls are TRBV6-6 and TRBJ1-6, with D possibly matching TRBD1 (5 bases). Between the trimmed V and J ends, which lost 4 bases and 14 bases, there was a span of 18 bases. The CDR3 length is 14 residues. From germline, CDR1 is MNHNY and CDR2 SVGAGI (reference sequence). In DNA form, the CDR3 reads TGTGCCAGCAGTTCGAGGGGTCTCAGGGAGACCCTCCACTTT. Amino acids: CASSSRGLRETLHF.

This clone has just a few counts. The J gene is TRBJ1-2, the V gene TRBV25-1, with 8 bases lining up with TRBD1. CDR1 MGHDK and CDR2 SYGVNS come from the germline V gene. J gave up 8 bases and V 2 bases, and 4 bases lay outside the gene matches. The CDR3 totals 13 residues. DNA for the CDR3: TGTGCCAGCAGTGAAGATGGGACAGGCGGCTACACCTTC. Amino acids: CASSEDGTGGYTF.